Presented here are 9 T cell receptor beta chains from one specimen sequenced in a study of CXCR3-negative and CXCR3-positive naive CD8 T cells (dated by TCRdb to between 2017 and 2020). Results and caveats for the whole study, not just this receptor: TRB CDR3s from CXCR3-positive naive cells showed higher hydrophobicity (lower Kidera factor 4), lower energy, and higher strength and volume indices than CXCR3-negative naive cells.

Antigens of these TCRs are unknown. The instrument given in TCRdb is NextSeq 550. The Human TCR Profiling Kit (MiLaboratory) was used to prepare UMI-labeled 5' RACE TRB cDNA libraries. TCRdb reprocessed the public reads and reports one entry per CDR3 protein sequence, without DNA. The table for this sample lists some 53,000 distinct CDR3 sequences. Together, the top ten hold about 0.5% of the sample. The sample taken for sequencing was naive CXCR3+ CD8+ T cells from blood. The cell subset or site label on this specimen signifies: CD45RO-CCR7+CD27+CD95- naive CD8+ T cells expressing CXCR3 (TNR3+). Every receptor here comes from a human donor in good health. Some clones in this sample may be carry-over from other donors' samples.

The chain couples TRBV24-1 to TRBJ2-1; with no DNA, the TCRdb D assignment of TRBD1 cannot be verified. Germline V CDR1 and CDR2: KGHDR, SFDVKD. This CDR3 is built from 17 residues. The CDR3 spells CATSDLRTGRSYNEQFF.

The CDR3 is CASSFDSNTGELFF. The chain joins TRBV27 to TRBJ2-2. The CDR3 has 14 residues. Per the germline V gene, CDR1 is MNHEY and CDR2 is SMNVEV (reference sequence).

The rearrangement links TRBV29-1 to TRBJ2-2; TCRdb's D gene call, TRBD1, goes unchecked for lack of DNA. Per germline, CDR1 SQVTM and CDR2 ANQGSEA. The length of the CDR3 is 16 residues. The chain's CDR3 is CSVTPGQGPNTGELFF.

This rearrangement joins TRBV2 to TRBJ1-5; TCRdb names TRBD1, which stays unverified in the absence of DNA. This CDR3 has 17 amino acids. Germline CDR1 and CDR2: SNHLY and FYNNEI. The CDR3 reads CASSTGPGGVRNQPQHF.

The rearrangement joins TRBV29-1 to TRBJ1-2; TCRdb reports TRBD1, a call that lacks DNA to check it against. The CDR3 contains 12 residues. Germline lookup yields CDR1 SQVTM and CDR2 ANQGSEA. CDR3 amino acids: CSVAGENYGYTF.

This chain links TRBV20-1 with TRBJ2-1; absent DNA, TCRdb's TRBD2 call cannot be checked. Germline values: CDR1 DFQATT, CDR2 SNEGSKA (reference sequence). The CDR3 spans 17 residues. The CDR3 loop reads CSARVVGLAGPYNEQFF.

The chain combines TRBV4-3 with TRBJ2-7; as DNA is missing, the TRBD1 call by TCRdb cannot be tested. The germline gives CDR1 LGHNA, CDR2 YSLEER. This CDR3 spans 15 amino acids. The CDR3 sequence: CASQQGSGEHYEQYF.

The rearrangement uses TRBV5-5 and TRBJ1-1. Germline loops: CDR1 SGHKS, CDR2 YYEKEE (reference sequence). The CDR3 has 15 residues. CDR3 sequence: CASSQSGDMNTEAFF.

The V call is TRBV6-2 or TRBV6-3, the J call TRBJ2-7. The CDR3 runs to 14 residues. Germline V CDR1 and CDR2: MNHEY, SVGEGT. The CDR3 sequence: CASNEITGKSEQYF.